The clone carrying this T cell receptor beta chain showed up just a few times. Antigen unknown. After removal of 6 bases from V and 4 bases from J, the junction contained 5 bases not matched to a gene. Germline V gives CDR1 LNHDA, CDR2 SQIVND (reference sequence). CDR3 size: 13 residues. These data are taken from a study of cytomegalovirus exposure and HLA in healthy donors. Overall study results and limits: Roughly uniform depth of sequencing across donors was assumed in presence/absence analyses. Researchers reported from a later analysis that most CMV-associated TCR beta chains appeared HLA-restricted. It was likely that a cluster of highly shared sequence variants was a sequencing artifact.

The PCR made use of 60 Vbeta and 13 Jbeta primers. TCRdb keeps only in-frame clones here, not all; method: immunoSEQ multiplex PCR. In the table there are 200,000 to 250,000 clones, 70% to 90% of which are singletons. V usage is TRBV19 and J usage is TRBJ2-7, with 8 bases that match TRBD1. Input material: PBMCs. The clonotype was recovered from a human donor in good health. CDR3 nucleotide sequence: TGTGCCAGTAGCTCGACAGGGGAATACGAGCAGTACTTC. Encoded protein: CASSSTGEYEQYF.